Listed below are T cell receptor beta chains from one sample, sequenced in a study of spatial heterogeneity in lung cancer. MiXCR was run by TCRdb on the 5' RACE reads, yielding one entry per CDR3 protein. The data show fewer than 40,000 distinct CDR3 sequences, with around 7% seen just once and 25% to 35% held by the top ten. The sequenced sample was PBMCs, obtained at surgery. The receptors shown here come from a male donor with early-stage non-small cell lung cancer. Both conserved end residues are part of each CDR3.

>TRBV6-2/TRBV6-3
CASSRPGENTGELFF
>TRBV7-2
CASSLAGTTPGGDTQYF
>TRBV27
CASGWAAGGISYNEQFF
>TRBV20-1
CSARPEPGLETQYF
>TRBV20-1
CSALGGQGSYNEQFF
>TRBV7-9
CASMGRREEYGYTF
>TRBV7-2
CASSLVANQPQHF
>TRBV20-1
CSARAETGLTIEKPQHF
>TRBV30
CAWSLQSFGNQPQHF
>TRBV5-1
CASSPEGLGNYGYTF
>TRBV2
CASSGGLTPGELFF
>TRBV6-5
CASSGNTEAFF
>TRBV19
CASRGPGGSSTGELFF
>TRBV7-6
CASSLHGGPSQETQYF
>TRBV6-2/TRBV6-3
CASRGDTFFSYEQYF
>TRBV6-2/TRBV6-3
CASSLIAGGPDAQYF
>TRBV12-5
CASGFQGGYEQYF
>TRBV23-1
CASSRGYTEAFF
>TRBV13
CASSSTRTAQETQYF
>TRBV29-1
CSVGEVNYGYTF
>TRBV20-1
CSARDLGESYEQYF
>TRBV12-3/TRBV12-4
CASSFSLLDKGTEAFF
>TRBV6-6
CASSYRTGATDTQYF
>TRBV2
CASSVEGADSPLHF
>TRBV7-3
CASSLRVEETQYF
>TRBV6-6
CASSQTSFSYEQYF
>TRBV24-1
CATSDPTTGSSTDTQYF
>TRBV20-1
CSASKLRDSQETQYF
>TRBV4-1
CASSQAGGPETQYF
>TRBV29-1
CSVRQDGVPEQYF
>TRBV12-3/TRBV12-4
CASSLWGQETQYF
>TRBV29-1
CSVGSGNQPQHF
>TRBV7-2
CASSLELAGGGSSQPQHF
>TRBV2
CASSAGQGGYSPLHF
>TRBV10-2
CASSYSPGLSSYNEQFF
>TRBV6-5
CASSYEQGVILNTGELFF
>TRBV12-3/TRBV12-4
CASARGGGLTYEQYF
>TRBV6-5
CASRSTGRGRDGYTF
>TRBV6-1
CASREGAASNQPQHF
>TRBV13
CASSLGWRGADTQYF
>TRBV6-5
CASRTDRVATNEKLFF
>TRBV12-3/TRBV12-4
CASREVTIYF
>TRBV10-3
CAISDPGTPSYNEQFF
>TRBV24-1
CATSDQQGFSNEQFF